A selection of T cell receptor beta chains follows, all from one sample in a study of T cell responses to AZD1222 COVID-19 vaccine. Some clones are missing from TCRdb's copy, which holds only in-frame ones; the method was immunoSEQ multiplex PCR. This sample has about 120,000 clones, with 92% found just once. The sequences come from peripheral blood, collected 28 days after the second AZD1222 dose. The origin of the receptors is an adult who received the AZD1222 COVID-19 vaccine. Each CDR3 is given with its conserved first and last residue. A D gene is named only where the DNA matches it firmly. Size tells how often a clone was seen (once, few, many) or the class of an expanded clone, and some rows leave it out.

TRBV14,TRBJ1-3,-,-,TGTGCCAGCAGTTTTGATGGAAACACCATATATTTT,CASSFDGNTIYF
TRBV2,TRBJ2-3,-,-,TGTGCCAGCAGGCAGGGCTCCTCGGGGACAGATACGCAGTATTTT,CASRQGSSGTDTQYF
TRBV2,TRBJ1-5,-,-,TGTGCCAGCAGTAGAGGGAAGGGCAATCAGCCCCAGCATTTT,CASSRGKGNQPQHF
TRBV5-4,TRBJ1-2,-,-,TGTGCCAGCAGCTTGGCGTCAACTAACTATGGCTACACCTTC,CASSLASTNYGYTF
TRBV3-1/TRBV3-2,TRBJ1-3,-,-,TGTGCCAGCAGCCAAGAACTGAGAAACACCATATATTTT,CASSQELRNTIYF
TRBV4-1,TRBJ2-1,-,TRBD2,TGCGCCAGCAGCCAAAAGTCCGCGGGAGGGCCGACGCATGAGCAGTTCTTC,CASSQKSAGGPTHEQFF
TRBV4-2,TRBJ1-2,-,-,TGTGCCAGCAGCCAACCCAGGTCCAACTATGGCTACACCTTC,CASSQPRSNYGYTF
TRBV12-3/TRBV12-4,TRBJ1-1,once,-,TGTGCCAGCACGGGGAAGGGGACTGAAGCTTTCTTT,CASTGKGTEAFF
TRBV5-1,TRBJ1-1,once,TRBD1,TGCGCCAGCAGCCCCGGGACAGCACTGACCGACACTGAAGCTTTCTTT,CASSPGTALTDTEAFF
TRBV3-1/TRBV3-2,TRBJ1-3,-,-,TGTGCCAGCAGCCGGACGGGTGACGGAAACACCATATATTTT,CASSRTGDGNTIYF
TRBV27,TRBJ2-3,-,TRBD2,TGTGCCAGCAGTTCAGAGCGGGAGGGAGATACGCAGTATTTT,CASSSEREGDTQYF
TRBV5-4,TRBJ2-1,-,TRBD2,TGTGCCAGCAGCTTACTAGCGGGAGGGACGTACTCACTCAATGAGCAGTTCTTC,CASSLLAGGTYSLNEQFF
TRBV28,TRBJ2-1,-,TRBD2,TGTGCCAGCAGCCCCCCGGGACTAGCGCTATACAATGAGCAGTTCTTC,CASSPPGLALYNEQFF
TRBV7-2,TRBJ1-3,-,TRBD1,TGTGCCAGCAGCGACCCGGGACAGGGGACTGGAAACACCATATATTTT,CASSDPGQGTGNTIYF
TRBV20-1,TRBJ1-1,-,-,TGCAGTGCTAGTGACGCAAACTTTGAAGCTTTCTTT,CSASDANFEAFF
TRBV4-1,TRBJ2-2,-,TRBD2,TGCGCCAGCAGCCAAGTTAGCGGGACGAACACCGGGGAGCTGTTTTTT,CASSQVSGTNTGELFF
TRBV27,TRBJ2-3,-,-,TGTGCCAGCAGGGAACGACGAGATACGCAGTATTTT,CASRERRDTQYF
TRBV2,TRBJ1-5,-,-,TGTGCCAGCAGTTTATTCAGGTCCCATTTCCCCCAGCCCCAGCATTTT,CASSLFRSHFPQPQHF
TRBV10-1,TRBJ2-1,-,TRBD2,TGCGCCAGCAGTGATCAGACTAGCGGTTCCTACAATGAGCAGTTCTTC,CASSDQTSGSYNEQFF
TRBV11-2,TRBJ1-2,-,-,TGTGCCAGCAGCCCTCGGGGCCCCCGGGGAGGCTACACCTTC,CASSPRGPRGGYTF
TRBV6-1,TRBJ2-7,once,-,TGTGCCAGCAGTGAACTTCGGGACGGCCCCTACGAGCAGTACTTC,CASSELRDGPYEQYF
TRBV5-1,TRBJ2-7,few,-,TGCGCCAGCAGCGGGGAGACTAACGAGCAGTACTTC,CASSGETNEQYF
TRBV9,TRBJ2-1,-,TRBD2,TGTGCCAGCAGCCTACGGAGGAGTAGCGGGAGCATGGATGAGCAGTTCTTC,CASSLRRSSGSMDEQFF
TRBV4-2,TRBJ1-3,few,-,TGTGCCAGCGGAGCCCTAAACTCTGGAAACACCATATATTTT,CASGALNSGNTIYF
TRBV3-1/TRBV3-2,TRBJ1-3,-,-,TGTGCCAGCAGCCAAGCTGCGGGTTATGGAAACACCATATATTTT,CASSQAAGYGNTIYF
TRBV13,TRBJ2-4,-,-,TGTGCCAGCAGCCCCGGCCAGAGGACACTAGCCAAAAACATTCAGTACTTC,CASSPGQRTLAKNIQYF
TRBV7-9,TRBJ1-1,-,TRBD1,TGTGCCAGCAGCCACCGGGACAGGAGTAATTTTGCCGAAGCTTTCTTT,CASSHRDRSNFAEAFF
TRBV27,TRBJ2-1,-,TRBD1,TGTGCCAGCAGTTTGCTTCTCGGACAGGGGGGAAATGAGCAGTTCTTC,CASSLLLGQGGNEQFF
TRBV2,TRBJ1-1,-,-,TGTGCCAGCGGGGGAGAGTCCCCTGAAGCTTTCTTT,CASGGESPEAFF
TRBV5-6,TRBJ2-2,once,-,TGTGCCAGCAGCTTGGGAAAACGGGGGGCCAGCACCGGGGAGCTGTTTTTT,CASSLGKRGASTGELFF
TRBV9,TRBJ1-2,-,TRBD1,TGTGCCAGCAGCAGAGGATTCCGTTGGGACAGGGGTCTACGCAACTATGGCTACACCTTC,CASSRGFRWDRGLRNYGYTF
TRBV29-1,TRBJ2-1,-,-,TGCAGCGCGGCGTGGGGAAGTGGGTTAAATGAGCAGTTCTTC,CSAAWGSGLNEQFF
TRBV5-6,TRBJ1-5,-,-,TGTGCCAGCAGCTTGACGGGACACCCGTATAGCAATCAGCCCCAGCATTTT,CASSLTGHPYSNQPQHF
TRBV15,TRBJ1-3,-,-,TGTGCCACCAGCTTGGAGGGGGTTGGAAACACCATATATTTT,CATSLEGVGNTIYF
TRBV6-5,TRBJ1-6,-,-,TGTGCCAGCAGGCTGGTGGGAGTTGATAATTCACCCCTCCACTTT,CASRLVGVDNSPLHF
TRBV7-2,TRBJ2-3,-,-,TGTGCCAGCAGTCGGGGGACAGATACGCAGTATTTT,CASSRGTDTQYF
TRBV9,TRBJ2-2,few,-,TGTGCCAGCAGCGTAATGGCTACGAACACCGGGGAGCTGTTTTTT,CASSVMATNTGELFF
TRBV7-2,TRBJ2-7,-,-,TGTGCCAGCAGCTTGGGCCAGGGAGGAAGGAAGCAGTACTTC,CASSLGQGGRKQYF
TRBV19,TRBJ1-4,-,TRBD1,TGTGCCAGTAGTATGGAACAGGGGGCCGGTTGGGAAAAACTGTTTTTT,CASSMEQGAGWEKLFF
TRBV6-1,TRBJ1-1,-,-,TGTGCCAGCAGTGAATTTGAGGGTAACGCTGAAGCTTTCTTT,CASSEFEGNAEAFF
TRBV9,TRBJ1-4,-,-,TGTGCCAGCAGCGTAGCCCCGACAGCCGAAAAACTGTTTTTT,CASSVAPTAEKLFF
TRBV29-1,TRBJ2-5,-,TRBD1,TGCAGCGTTTGGGACAGGGAAGACGCCCAGTACTTC,CSVWDREDAQYF
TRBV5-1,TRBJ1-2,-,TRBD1,TGCGCCAGCAGCTCACAGACAGGGGAGAGAGTCCATGGCTACACCTTC,CASSSQTGERVHGYTF
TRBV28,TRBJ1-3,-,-,TGTGCCAGCAGTGATCAGGCCTCTGGAAACACCATATATTTT,CASSDQASGNTIYF
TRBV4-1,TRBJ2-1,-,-,TGCGCCAGCAGCCAAGGAACCAGGGTCCACGATGAGCAGTTCTTC,CASSQGTRVHDEQFF
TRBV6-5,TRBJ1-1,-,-,TGTGCCATCTCCCGGGGTAGATCGAACACTGAAGCTTTCTTT,CAISRGRSNTEAFF
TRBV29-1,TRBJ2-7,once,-,TGCAGCGTCGAGGGTCGGGGGAGCTCCTACGAGCAGTACTTC,CSVEGRGSSYEQYF
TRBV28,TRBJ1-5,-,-,TGTGCCAGCGCTACGGGCGGACAGCCCCAGCATTTT,CASATGGQPQHF
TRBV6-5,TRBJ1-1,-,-,TGTGCCAGCAGAAGCCATCAGATCATAGAGACTGAAGCTTTCTTT,CASRSHQIIETEAFF
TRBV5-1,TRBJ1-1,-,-,TGCGCCAGCAGCTTGTTATTGGTAGAGAACACTGAAGCTTTCTTT,CASSLLLVENTEAFF
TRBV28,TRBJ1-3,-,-,TGTGCCAGCAGTTTGGGGGCGAGTGGGAGAAACACCATATATTTT,CASSLGASGRNTIYF
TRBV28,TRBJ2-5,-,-,TGTGCCAGCAGTCTCTCCGGGCTTCAAAACCCCACTCCCAAGAGACCCCAGTACTTC,CASSLSGLQNPTPKRPQYF
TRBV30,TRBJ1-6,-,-,TGTGCCTGGGCCTCCGGGAATCAGAATTCACCCCTCCACTTT,CAWASGNQNSPLHF
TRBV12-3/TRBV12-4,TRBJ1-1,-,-,TGTGCCAGCAGTTTAGGGGCGCAGGATCGGGCTTTCTTT,CASSLGAQDRAFF
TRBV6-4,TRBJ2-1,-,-,TGTGCCAGCAGTTCTAGGCTATACAATGAGCAGTTCTTC,CASSSRLYNEQFF